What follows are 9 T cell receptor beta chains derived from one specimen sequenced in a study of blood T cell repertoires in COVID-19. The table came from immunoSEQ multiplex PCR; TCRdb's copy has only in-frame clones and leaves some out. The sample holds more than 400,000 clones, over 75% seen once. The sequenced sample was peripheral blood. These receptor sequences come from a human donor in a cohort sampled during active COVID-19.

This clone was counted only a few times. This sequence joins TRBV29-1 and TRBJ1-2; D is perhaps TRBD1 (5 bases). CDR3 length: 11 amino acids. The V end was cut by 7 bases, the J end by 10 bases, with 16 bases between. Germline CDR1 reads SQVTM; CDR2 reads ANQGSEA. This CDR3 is CSANRIKDYTF. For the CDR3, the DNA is TGCAGCGCAAACAGGATAAAAGACTACACCTTC.

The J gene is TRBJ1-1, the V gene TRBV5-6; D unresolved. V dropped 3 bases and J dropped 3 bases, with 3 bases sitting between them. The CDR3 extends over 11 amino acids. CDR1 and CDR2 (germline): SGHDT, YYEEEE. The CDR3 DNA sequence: TGTGCCAGCAGCTACTACACTGAAGCTTTCTTT. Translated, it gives CASSYYTEAFF.

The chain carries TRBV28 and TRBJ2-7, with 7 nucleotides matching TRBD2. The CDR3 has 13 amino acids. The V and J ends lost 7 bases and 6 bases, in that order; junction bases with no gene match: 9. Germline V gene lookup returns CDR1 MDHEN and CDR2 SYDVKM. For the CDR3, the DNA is TGTGCCAGCATAGGGGAGGGGAGGGGCGAGCAGTACTTC. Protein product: CASIGEGRGEQYF.

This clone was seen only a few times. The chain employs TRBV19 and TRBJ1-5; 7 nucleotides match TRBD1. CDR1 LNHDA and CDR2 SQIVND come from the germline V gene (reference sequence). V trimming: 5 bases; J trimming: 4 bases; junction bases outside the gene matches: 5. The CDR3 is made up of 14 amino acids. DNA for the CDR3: TGTGCCAGTAGTTCTCTACAGGGGAATCAGCCCCAGCATTTT. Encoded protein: CASSSLQGNQPQHF.

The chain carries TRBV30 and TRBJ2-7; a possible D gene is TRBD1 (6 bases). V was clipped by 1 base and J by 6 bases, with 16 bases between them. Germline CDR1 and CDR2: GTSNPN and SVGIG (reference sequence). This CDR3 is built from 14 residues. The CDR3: CAWSGHEGVGEQYF. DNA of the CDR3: TGTGCCTGGAGTGGACACGAGGGGGTGGGCGAGCAGTACTTC. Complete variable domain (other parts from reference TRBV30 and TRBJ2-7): SQTIHQWPATLVQPVGSPLSLECTVEGTSNPNLYWYRQAAGRGLQLLFYSVGIGQISSEVPQNLSASRPQDRQFILSSKKLLLSDSGFYLCAWSGHEGVGEQYFGPGTRLTVT.

CDR3 in DNA: TGTGCCAGCAGCGTAGAAGGGGCGGAAGAAAAACTGTTTTTT. This encodes CASSVEGAEEKLFF. J is TRBJ1-4 and V is TRBV9; D might be TRBD1 (5 bases). Per the germline V gene, CDR1 is SGDLS and CDR2 is YYNGEE. V gave up 0 bases and J gave up 8 bases, with 11 bases separating them. The CDR3 runs to 14 residues.

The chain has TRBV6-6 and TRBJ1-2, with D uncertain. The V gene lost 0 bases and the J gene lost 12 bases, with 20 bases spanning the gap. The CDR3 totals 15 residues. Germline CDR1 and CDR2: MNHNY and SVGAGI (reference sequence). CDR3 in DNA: TGTGCCAGCAGTTACTCTAACCCACACGGAAGAGAGGACACCTTC. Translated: CASSYSNPHGREDTF.

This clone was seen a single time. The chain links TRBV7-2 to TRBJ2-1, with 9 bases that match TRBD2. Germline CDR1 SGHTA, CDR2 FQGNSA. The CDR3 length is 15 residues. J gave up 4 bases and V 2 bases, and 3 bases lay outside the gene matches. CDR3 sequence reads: CASSLISGSYNEQFF. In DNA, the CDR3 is TGTGCCAGCAGCTTAATTAGCGGGAGTTACAATGAGCAGTTCTTC.

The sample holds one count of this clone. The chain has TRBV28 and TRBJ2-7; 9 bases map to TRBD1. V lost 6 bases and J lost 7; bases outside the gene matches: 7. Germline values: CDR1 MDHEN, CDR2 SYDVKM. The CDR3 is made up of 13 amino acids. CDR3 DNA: TGTGCCAGCAGAAAACAGGGGGCGGGAGAGCAGTACTTC. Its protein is CASRKQGAGEQYF.